The present T cell receptor beta chain was sequenced within a study of T cell responses to AZD1222 COVID-19 vaccine. This CDR3 has 15 residues. V lost 0 bases, J lost 3 bases, and 11 bases lay in between. As for this clone: Antigen specificity is unknown.

Second doses that came at about 4 or about 12 weeks were put together. Points from the study as a whole: Two doses of AZD1222 preceded a rise in Spike-specific TCR breadth and depth. Spike regions recognized by vaccine-associated CD4 TCRs spanned the protein, led by 160-218 and 743-854. Only 5 or 6 people who got AZD1222 tested seropositive at baseline.

Measured with immunoSEQ multiplex PCR; TCRdb has only the in-frame clones, and not every one. Of 130,000 or so clones in the sample, approximately 80% were seen once. The receptor's source is an adult who received the AZD1222 COVID-19 vaccine. Material: peripheral blood, obtained 28 days after the second AZD1222 dose. The chain is built from TRBV23-1 and TRBJ1-2; D gene ambiguous. Being an ORF, TRBV23-1 has a function that is uncertain. Here the CDR3 reads CASSQSDLRHYGYTF. As DNA, the CDR3 is TGCGCCAGCAGTCAATCGGACCTGAGGCACTATGGCTACACCTTC.